These T cell receptor beta chains were read from a single sample in a study of blood T cell repertoires in COVID-19. The table came from immunoSEQ multiplex PCR; TCRdb's copy has only in-frame clones and leaves some out. The data hold roughly 500,000 clones, with approximately 90% observed a single time. The sequenced sample was PBMCs or T cells enriched from blood (not recorded which). The receptor set was obtained from a woman aged 40 to 50 who had recovered from COVID-19. Both conserved end residues are part of each CDR3. Each record gives: J gene, V gene, clone size, D gene, CDR3 DNA, CDR3 protein. The D gene is left open where the match is weak. Clone sizes are given selectively: once, few, many, or a class where the clone is expanded.

J gene: TRBJ1-1; V gene: TRBV24-1; clone size: NA; D gene: NA; CDR3 DNA: TGTGCCACCAGTGTCTGCGGGGACGACAACACTGAAGCTTTCTTT; CDR3 protein: CATSVCGDDNTEAFF
J gene: TRBJ1-5; V gene: TRBV11-2; clone size: NA; D gene: NA; CDR3 DNA: TGTGCCAGCAGCTTCAAGGGCCCCCGAAGGGGATTGGGCAATCAGCCCCAGCATTTT; CDR3 protein: CASSFKGPRRGLGNQPQHF
J gene: TRBJ2-7; V gene: TRBV11-3; clone size: NA; D gene: TRBD1; CDR3 DNA: TGTGCCAGCAGCTTGGACAGGGAAGGGGACGAGCAGTACTTC; CDR3 protein: CASSLDREGDEQYF
J gene: TRBJ1-5; V gene: TRBV30; clone size: NA; D gene: NA; CDR3 DNA: TGTGCCTGGGGAGTACTACTTAGCAATCAGCCCCAGCATTTT; CDR3 protein: CAWGVLLSNQPQHF
J gene: TRBJ1-4; V gene: TRBV4-1; clone size: NA; D gene: NA; CDR3 DNA: TGCGCCAGCAGCCAAGAGACAGGTCGTGGCGAAAAACTGTTTTTT; CDR3 protein: CASSQETGRGEKLFF
J gene: TRBJ2-7; V gene: TRBV30; clone size: NA; D gene: TRBD2; CDR3 DNA: TGTGCCTGGAGTGGTACTAGCGGGTTATACGAGCAGTACTTC; CDR3 protein: CAWSGTSGLYEQYF
J gene: TRBJ1-1; V gene: TRBV19; clone size: NA; D gene: NA; CDR3 DNA: TGTGCCAGTACTGCATCGGGGGGGCAGAGGTCTGAAGCTTTCTTT; CDR3 protein: CASTASGGQRSEAFF
J gene: TRBJ2-7; V gene: TRBV4-2; clone size: once; D gene: TRBD1; CDR3 DNA: TGTGCCAGCAGCCAAGATCGGACAGGGCCCCTTGAGCAGTACTTC; CDR3 protein: CASSQDRTGPLEQYF
J gene: TRBJ2-2; V gene: TRBV24-1; clone size: NA; D gene: TRBD2; CDR3 DNA: TGTGCCACCAGTTTCGGGCGGGGGTTGAGCACCGGGGAGCTGTTTTTT; CDR3 protein: CATSFGRGLSTGELFF
J gene: TRBJ1-5; V gene: TRBV21-1; clone size: once; D gene: NA; CDR3 DNA: TGTGCCAGCAGCAAAGAAACGGTCAGGGAACGACAGCCCCAGCATTTT; CDR3 protein: CASSKETVRERQPQHF
J gene: TRBJ1-2; V gene: TRBV3-1/TRBV3-2; clone size: few; D gene: NA; CDR3 DNA: TGTGCCAGCAGCCAAGGTTTGAGGGCCGGCACCTTC; CDR3 protein: CASSQGLRAGTF
J gene: TRBJ2-5; V gene: TRBV29-1; clone size: NA; D gene: TRBD2; CDR3 DNA: TGCAGCGTCGAGGTAGCGGGAGCAGAGACCCAGTACTTC; CDR3 protein: CSVEVAGAETQYF
J gene: TRBJ2-7; V gene: TRBV9; clone size: NA; D gene: TRBD1; CDR3 DNA: TGTGCCAGCAGTGCATTAGGGACAGGGAACTACGAGCAGTACTTC; CDR3 protein: CASSALGTGNYEQYF
J gene: TRBJ1-5; V gene: TRBV6-2/TRBV6-3; clone size: NA; D gene: TRBD1; CDR3 DNA: TGTGCCAGCAGTGGTAGCAGGGGGTCCCCTAGCAATCAGCCCCAGCATTTT; CDR3 protein: CASSGSRGSPSNQPQHF